The clone carrying this TCR beta chain was recorded only once. This sequence may be a read error, since a much larger clone differs from it by one base. This sample is part of a study of T cells in Graves' hyperthyroidism and ophthalmopathy. Graves' hyperthyroidism qualified as stable when ophthalmopathy did not progress within 18 months. On the basis of clinical symptoms, serum thyroxine and TRAb, thyroid ultrasound and orbital computed tomography, diagnoses were made. Each 10 ml fresh peripheral blood draw supplied the PBMCs. Germline V CDR1 and CDR2: MDHEN, SYDVKM. V trimming: 4 bases; J trimming: 0 bases; junction bases outside the gene matches: 6. The length of the CDR3 is 15 residues. The CDR3 regions of TCR beta were amplified from RNA transcripts. During a first-round RT-PCR of the TCR CDR3, the HTBI primer set was used. MiXCR was run by TCRdb on the multiplex PCR reads, yielding one entry per CDR3 protein. The profile shows approximately 700,000 distinct CDR3 sequences, roughly 15% of them singletons.

V is TRBV28 and J is TRBJ2-7; TRBD2 aligns across 7 bases. The sequence derives from a man aged 18 to 30 with Graves' hyperthyroidism. The sample was blood. This CDR3 is CASSSSGAASYEQYF. Here the CDR3 DNA reads TGTGCCAGCAGTTCCAGCGGGGCTGCCTCCTACGAGCAGTACTTC.